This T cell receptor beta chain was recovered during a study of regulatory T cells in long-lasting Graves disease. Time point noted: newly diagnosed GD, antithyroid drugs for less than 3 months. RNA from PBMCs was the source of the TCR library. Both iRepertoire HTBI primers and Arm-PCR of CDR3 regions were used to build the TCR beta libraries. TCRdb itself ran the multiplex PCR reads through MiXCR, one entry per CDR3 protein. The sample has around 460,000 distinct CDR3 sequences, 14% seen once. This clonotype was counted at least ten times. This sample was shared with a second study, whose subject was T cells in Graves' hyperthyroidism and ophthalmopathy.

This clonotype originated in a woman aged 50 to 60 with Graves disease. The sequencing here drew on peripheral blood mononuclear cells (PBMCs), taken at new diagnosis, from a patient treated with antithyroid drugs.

The CDR3 here is CASSSTGGPINQPQHF. The CDR3 DNA reads TGTGCCAGCAGTTCCACAGGGGGGCCAATAAATCAGCCCCAGCATTTT. This chain links TRBV28 with TRBJ1-5; TRBD1 aligns across 8 bases. The CDR3 consists of 16 residues. Germline values: CDR1 MDHEN, CDR2 SYDVKM. With 4 bases clipped from V and 4 bases from J, the junction kept 9 bases outside the gene matches.